These 32 T cell receptor beta chains originate from one sample sequenced in a study of T-cell memory formation after mild COVID-19 (dated by TCRdb to about 2021). The method was 5' RACE. TCRdb shows the sequencer as Illumina NovaSeq 6000. TCRdb redid the processing of the public reads, applying fastp at Q25 and MiXCR, and retained in-frame beta chains. When rows share a CDR3 protein, they turn into one entry using the most common DNA and genes. This sample holds about 360,000 distinct CDR3 sequences; around 14% were observed only once. The ten largest clones represent around a fifth of the sample. Source material: PBMCs or a T cell subset sorted from them (not recorded which). These TCRs come from a man aged 18 to 35 who had mild COVID-19 (a few samples of this study predate the infection). The sample titles of this study are shuffled in the database, so cell type and time point are left out; the donor was told from shared clones.

This clonotype has only a few counts. This chain uses TRBV29-1 with TRBJ2-3; D remains ambiguous. The ends were cut back, 4 bases at V and 2 bases at J, with 7 bases in the middle. CDR1 is SQVTM and CDR2 is ANQGSEA in the germline V gene. The CDR3 loop spans 12 amino acids. The DNA for the CDR3 is TGCAGCGTTGCTCTACTCACAGATACGCAGTATTTT. This sequence encodes CSVALLTDTQYF.

The chain recombines TRBV2 with TRBJ1-5; TRBD1 aligns across 7 bases. V dropped 7 bases and J dropped 3; count of bases not matched to a gene: 3. CDR1 is SNHLY, CDR2 FYNNEI, per germline. CDR3 length equals 13 residues. The CDR3 spells CASTGTVNQPQHF. CDR3 DNA sequence: TGTGCCAGCACCGGGACAGTCAATCAGCCCCAGCATTTT.

This chain uses TRBV4-2 with TRBJ2-3, with 7 bases matching TRBD1. The ends lost 1 base at V and 0 bases at J; junction bases unmatched: 4. In germline, CDR1 is LGHNA, CDR2 YNFKEQ. This CDR3 comprises 16 residues. In nucleotides, the CDR3 is TGTGCCAGCAGCCAAGTAGGGGACAGCAGCACAGATACGCAGTATTTT. Its translation: CASSQVGDSSTDTQYF.

In this sample, this clonotype turned up many times. V is TRBV7-2 and J is TRBJ2-7; 7 bases are shared with TRBD1. CDR1 is SGHTA, CDR2 FQGNSA, per germline. The V segment lost 6 bases and the J segment 3 bases; nucleotides outside the gene matches: 11. The CDR3 loop spans 15 amino acids. Here the CDR3 reads CASSSRDRTFYEQYF. For the CDR3, the DNA is TGTGCCAGCAGTTCAAGGGACAGAACCTTCTACGAGCAGTACTTC.

The sample holds a few counts of this clonotype. The V call is TRBV18, the J call TRBJ2-1; D not resolved. The CDR3 has 12 amino acids. Trimming left V 0 bases short and J 6 bases short, with 3 bases between. Germline CDR1 KGHSH, CDR2 LQKENI. CDR3 coding DNA: TGTGCCAGCTCACCACCTGTCAATGAGCAGTTCTTC. This codes for CASSPPVNEQFF.

The chain carries TRBV18 and TRBJ1-1; 11 bases align to TRBD1. The V gene's germline CDR1 is KGHSH and CDR2 LQKENI. This CDR3 contains 14 residues. Losses at the gene ends were 3 bases for V and 4 bases for J; bases not matched to a gene: 1. CDR3 protein: CASSPGQGVTEAFF. CDR3 nucleotides: TGTGCCAGCTCACCGGGACAGGGGGTCACTGAAGCTTTCTTT.

The sample holds many counts of this clonotype. The genes are TRBV19 and TRBJ2-5; D not certain. V was shortened by 1 base and J by 2 bases, with 2 bases between the two germline ends. The CDR3 sequence is 12 residues long. CDR1 and CDR2 from the germline V gene are LNHDA and SQIVND (reference sequence). The CDR3 bases are TGTGCCAGTAGTATAGGTCAAGAGACCCAGTACTTC. Protein product: CASSIGQETQYF.

This clonotype was seen at least ten times. This sequence joins TRBV20-1 and TRBJ2-1, with 9 bases fitting TRBD2. Germline trimming cut 5 bases from V and 3 bases from J; bases unmatched to any gene: 11. Germline CDR1 and CDR2: DFQATT and SNEGSKA (reference sequence). This CDR3 contains 16 residues. The CDR3 bases are TGCAGTGCTCCCTTGATTAGCGGGGGCCGCTACAATGAGCAGTTCTTC. Its translation is CSAPLISGGRYNEQFF.

In this sample, this clonotype turned up a few times. This rearrangement joins TRBV5-6 to TRBJ1-6; the D gene is possibly TRBD1 (5 bases). Germline lookup yields CDR1 SGHDT and CDR2 YYEEEE. The CDR3 extends over 14 amino acids. Trimming shortened V by 2 bases and J by 3 bases, and 6 bases separated the two germline ends. CDR3 residues: CASSFGGYNSPLHF. In DNA form, the CDR3 reads TGTGCCAGCAGCTTCGGGGGCTATAATTCACCCCTCCACTTT.

This clonotype was seen many times. The junction and the germline gene differ at one end; a read error may be behind it. The chain recombines TRBV18 with TRBJ1-1, with a tentative D call TRBD1 (6 bases). The CDR3 totals 12 residues. Germline CDR1 is KGHSH and CDR2 is LQKENI. The CDR3 DNA reads as TGCGCCAGCAGCCAAGGGGGGACTGAAGCTTTCTTT. Its protein product is CASSQGGTEAFF.

This chain uses TRBV19 with TRBJ1-6; D not resolved. Germline assignment: CDR1 LNHDA and CDR2 SQIVND (reference sequence). V was pared by 7 bases and J by 1 base, with 11 bases between. The CDR3 sequence is 15 residues long. Here the CDR3 DNA reads TGTGCCAGTACAGGAGGGAGGTCCTATAATTCACCCCTCCACTTT. Amino acid sequence: CASTGGRSYNSPLHF.

There are a few counts of this clonotype. V usage is TRBV6-6 and J usage is TRBJ2-5, with D uncertain. Germline CDR1 reads MNHNY; CDR2 reads SVGAGI (reference sequence). Trimming shortened V by 7 bases and J by 4 bases, and 10 bases separated the two germline ends. The CDR3 is 12 amino acids. CDR3 residues: CASMEGGETQYF. CDR3 coding DNA: TGTGCCAGCATGGAAGGCGGAGAGACCCAGTACTTC.

This clonotype has a count of ten or more. The chain has TRBV27 and TRBJ2-3, with 10 bases matching TRBD2. The CDR3 is made up of 16 amino acids. Germline V gives CDR1 MNHEY, CDR2 SMNVEV (reference sequence). J lost 8 bases, V lost 3 bases, and 11 bases had no gene match. CDR3 loop: CASSFGVAGGFGTQYF. In DNA form, the CDR3 reads TGTGCCAGCAGTTTCGGGGTAGCGGGGGGATTCGGTACGCAGTATTTT.

The chain joins TRBV12-3 or TRBV12-4 to TRBJ2-7, with 10 nucleotides matching TRBD2. CDR3 length equals 14 residues. Trimming at V came to 6 bases and at J to 4 bases, leaving 6 bases not matched to a gene. The CDR3, as DNA: TGTGCCAGCAGGGCTAGCGGGGGACTTTACGAGCAGTACTTC. Its translation: CASRASGGLYEQYF.

In this sample, this clonotype turned up a few times. V and J are TRBV7-3 and TRBJ2-1; 9 bases align to TRBD2. The germline V gene has CDR1 SGHTA and CDR2 FQGTGA. The CDR3 runs 15 residues. The junction had 11 bases not matched to a gene; V was cut back by 5 bases and J by 9 bases. The CDR3 bases are TGTGCCAGCAGCCGTATAGCGGGAGCCTTGATTGAGCAGTTCTTC. Its translation is CASSRIAGALIEQFF. The full variable domain, completed using reference TRBV7-3 and TRBJ2-1, is GAGVSQTPSNKVTEKGKYVELRCDPISGHTALYWYRQSLGQGPEFLIYFQGTGAADDSGLPNDRFFAVRPEGSVSTLKIQRTERGDSAVYLCASSRIAGALIEQFFGPGTRLTVL.

V and J are TRBV25-1 and TRBJ2-6; tentatively, D is TRBD2 (5 bases). From germline, CDR1 is MGHDK and CDR2 SYGVNS. With 10 bases removed from V and 0 bases from J, the gap between germline ends came to 22 bases. The CDR3 sequence is 18 residues long. CDR3: CATTGVQGRSSGANVLTF. The CDR3 DNA is TGTGCCACCACCGGGGTCCAAGGACGAAGCTCTGGGGCCAACGTCCTGACTTTC.

This sequence joins TRBV7-9 and TRBJ2-1; 9 nucleotides line up with TRBD2. The CDR3 has 15 amino acids. The germline CDR1 and CDR2 sequences are SEHNR and FQNEAQ (reference sequence). J was trimmed by 10 bases and V by 1 base; bases with no gene match: 8. The CDR3: CASSLEAGGLSEQFF. Written as DNA, the CDR3 is TGTGCCAGCAGCTTAGAAGCGGGGGGTCTTAGCGAGCAGTTCTTC.

J is TRBJ1-2 and V is TRBV9; D is uncertain. V lost 0 bases and J lost 8, with 14 bases in between. Germline CDR1 is SGDLS and CDR2 is YYNGEE. The CDR3 is 14 amino acids. As DNA, the CDR3 is TGTGCCAGCAGCGTAGGTGGATTGCCCGGGGGCTACACCTTC. Its translation is CASSVGGLPGGYTF.

In this sample, this clonotype turned up a few times. In DNA, the CDR3 is TGTGCCAGCAGTTACTCGGGCGGGACAGCAATTTACGAGCAGTACTTC. It is translated as CASSYSGGTAIYEQYF. V is TRBV6-5 and J is TRBJ2-7, with D perhaps matching TRBD1 (7 bases). V gave up 0 bases and J gave up 4 bases, with 16 bases separating them. Germline loops: CDR1 MNHEY, CDR2 SVGAGI. This CDR3 region has 16 residues.

The rearrangement links TRBV6-5 to TRBJ1-4, with a tentative D call TRBD1 (6 bases). The CDR3 is 13 residues long. The germline CDR1 and CDR2 sequences are MNHEY and SVGAGI. The ends were cut back, 6 bases at V and 1 base at J, with 6 bases in the middle. CDR3 loop: CASRGQTNEKLFF. DNA for the CDR3: TGTGCCAGCAGGGGACAAACTAATGAAAAACTGTTTTTT.

V gene TRBV7-2 combines with J gene TRBJ2-1; the match to TRBD2 covers 10 bases. This CDR3 is built from 15 residues. J was trimmed by 5 bases and V by 1 base; bases with no gene match: 2. The germline V gene encodes CDR1 SGHTA and CDR2 FQGNSA. The CDR3 DNA sequence: TGTGCCAGCAGCTTAGTAGCGGGGGGCCACAATGAGCAGTTCTTC. Protein product: CASSLVAGGHNEQFF.

This clonotype was observed a few times. The rearrangement uses TRBV9 and TRBJ1-2; D is ambiguous. Trimming took off 0 bases at V and 2 bases at J, with 8 bases between the two ends. The germline V gene encodes CDR1 SGDLS and CDR2 YYNGEE. The length of the CDR3 is 14 residues. The DNA of the CDR3 is TGTGCCAGCAGCGTAGTAGCAGGAAACTATGGCTACACCTTC. This codes for CASSVVAGNYGYTF.

This rearrangement joins TRBV9 to TRBJ2-1; the D is unclear. Germline V gene sequence: CDR1 SGDLS, CDR2 YYNGEE. The CDR3 runs to 14 residues. V lost 0 bases to trimming and J lost 2 bases, with 6 bases between them. The CDR3 nucleotides read TGTGCCAGCAGCGTAGAGGGTACCTACAATGAGCAGTTCTTC. It codes for CASSVEGTYNEQFF.

This clonotype has just a few counts. This chain uses TRBV6-5 with TRBJ2-6; TRBD1 is a possible D gene (6 bases). The V gene lost 5 bases and the J gene lost 0 bases, with 17 bases spanning the gap. Germline-derived CDR1 and CDR2 are MNHEY and SVGAGI. The length of the CDR3 is 18 residues. CDR3 in DNA: TGTGCCAGCAGTCAACGGCAGGGGTCCTACTCTGGGGCCAACGTCCTGACTTTC. Its protein product is CASSQRQGSYSGANVLTF.

In this sample, this clonotype turned up many times. V is TRBV5-1 and J is TRBJ1-1; a possible D gene is TRBD1 (6 bases). The CDR3 has 12 amino acids. Trimming stripped 5 bases from V and 6 bases from J, with 11 bases between. The germline CDR1 and CDR2 sequences are SGHRS and YFSETQ. CDR3 coding DNA: TGCGCCAGCAGTACGGGGGCTTCTGAAGCTTTCTTT. It translates to CASSTGASEAFF.

This clonotype was counted many times. The chain recombines TRBV7-9 with TRBJ2-3, with D unclear. Germline V CDR1 and CDR2: SEHNR, FQNEAQ (reference sequence). The CDR3 covers 13 residues. The V end lost 6 bases, the J end lost 1 base, and 8 bases lay between the germline ends. CDR3 DNA sequence: TGTGCCAGCAGTTTCCCAGGCACAGATACGCAGTATTTT. Translated: CASSFPGTDTQYF.

This chain joins TRBV18 and TRBJ1-5; TRBD1 might be the D (5 bases). Trimming shortened V by 3 bases and J by 9 bases, and 15 bases separated the two germline ends. CDR3 length equals 14 residues. Germline V gives CDR1 KGHSH, CDR2 LQKENI. The CDR3 spells CASSPGGLGLPQHF. The CDR3, as DNA: TGTGCCAGCTCACCCGGGGGTTTGGGGCTGCCCCAGCATTTT.

This clonotype was seen many times. V and J are TRBV13 and TRBJ2-7; either TRBD1 or TRBD2 may fit D (5 bases each). Trimming shortened V by 5 bases and J by 5 bases, and 25 bases separated the two germline ends. From germline, CDR1 is PRHDT and CDR2 FYEKMQ (reference sequence). CDR3 length equals 17 residues. The CDR3, as DNA: TGTGCCAGCAGCCCCGGGGCCGTAGGGTCCACAAGCGACGAGCAGTACTTC. It codes for CASSPGAVGSTSDEQYF.

This clonotype was seen a few times. The chain has TRBV7-3 and TRBJ2-1, with 9 bases aligning to TRBD1. Germline CDR1 SGHTA, CDR2 FQGTGA. The CDR3 extends over 17 amino acids. J was trimmed by 7 bases and V by 4 bases; bases with no gene match: 14. CDR3 coding DNA: TGTGCCAGCAGCTCGCATGCCGGGGGGACAGGGAATAATGAGCAGTTCTTC. Translating gives CASSSHAGGTGNNEQFF.

This clonotype came up a few times. CDR3 DNA sequence: TGTGCCAGCAGTTGGACTAGCGGGGCAACAGATACGCAGTATTTT. This encodes CASSWTSGATDTQYF. The chain is built from TRBV6-5 and TRBJ2-3, with 12 bases matching TRBD2. The CDR3 contains 15 residues. Germline CDR1 and CDR2: MNHEY and SVGAGI. Trimming at V came to 4 bases and at J to 3 bases, leaving 2 bases not matched to a gene.

This clonotype was observed a few times. The chain employs TRBV4-3 and TRBJ1-2; TRBD1 matches 7 bases. Losses at the gene ends were 4 bases for V and 4 bases for J; bases not matched to a gene: 6. CDR1 is LGHNA, CDR2 YSLEER, per germline. The CDR3 consists of 14 residues. CDR3: CASSPGQSRYGYTF. CDR3 nucleotides: TGCGCCAGCAGCCCGGGACAGAGCCGCTATGGCTACACCTTC.

This clonotype has ten or more counts. This chain connects TRBV7-2 to TRBJ2-1; D unresolved. Trimming removed 10 bases from V and 3 bases from J, with 13 bases in between. The CDR3 is 13 residues long. Germline CDR1 SGHTA, CDR2 FQGNSA. The CDR3 here is CAIEDRNYNEQFF. For the CDR3, the DNA is TGTGCCATCGAGGATAGAAACTACAATGAGCAGTTCTTC.